The 5 T cell receptor beta chains below come from one sample, sequenced in a study of naive and memory T cell subsets. Four PCR rounds used nested alpha and beta constant region primers plus the SP2 primer. TCRdb reprocessed the 5' RACE reads via MiXCR and lists one record per CDR3 protein. The sample contains more than 55,000 distinct CDR3 sequences, roughly 7.5% of which appear only once. An oligonucleotide containing a UMI was ligated to the 3' end of TCR cDNA. These receptors all stem from a female donor in good health.

Notes on this clonotype: A much larger clone differs by one base, so this may be a read error. The DNA of the CDR3 is TGTGCCAGCAGCTTTAATAGTATTTCGAACACTGAAGCTTTCTTT. This sequence encodes CASSFNSISNTEAFF. The rearrangement links TRBV7-2 to TRBJ1-1; no firm D call. Germline loops: CDR1 SGHTA, CDR2 FQGNSA. This CDR3 contains 15 residues. V was cut by 3 bases and J by 1 base, with 12 bases left in between.

The rearrangement joins TRBV5-1 to TRBJ2-3; 11 bases are shared with TRBD2. V lost 4 bases and J lost 1; bases outside the gene matches: 5. CDR3 length equals 16 residues. Germline V CDR1 and CDR2: SGHRS, YFSETQ. CDR3 protein: CASSMGLAEGTDTQYF. CDR3 DNA sequence: TGCGCCAGCAGCATGGGACTAGCGGAGGGCACAGATACGCAGTATTTT.

This clonotype was seen ten or more times. This rearrangement joins TRBV6-2 or TRBV6-3 to TRBJ2-7, with D tentatively TRBD2 (5 bases). CDR3 length equals 15 residues. Trimming removed 2 bases at V and 3 bases at J, with 14 bases between. CDR1 MNHEY and CDR2 SVGEGT come from the germline V gene. CDR3 protein: CASSYQGFGDYEQYF. As DNA, the CDR3 is TGTGCCAGCAGTTACCAAGGGTTCGGGGACTACGAGCAGTACTTC.

This clonotype was picked up many times. V usage is TRBV20-1 and J usage is TRBJ2-3; unclear D gene. Between the trimmed V and J ends, which lost 3 bases and 7 bases, there was a span of 5 bases. The CDR3 contains 10 residues. Germline assignment: CDR1 DFQATT and CDR2 SNEGSKA (reference sequence). Here the CDR3 reads CSASTHTQYF. The CDR3 region has the DNA TGCAGTGCTAGTACGCATACGCAGTATTTT.

This clonotype was recorded many times. The chain joins TRBV28 to TRBJ2-3, with TRBD2 matching 9 bases. Germline V gives CDR1 MDHEN, CDR2 SYDVKM. This CDR3 comprises 14 residues. V lost 5 bases, J lost 4 bases, and 4 bases stayed unmatched. DNA of the CDR3: TGTGCCAGCAGTGCTAGCGGGGTGGCAGATACGCAGTATTTT. Its protein is CASSASGVADTQYF.